This is a list of T cell receptor beta chains from one sample in a study of regulatory and conventional T cells in RAG deficiency. TCRdb's copy holds only in-frame clones and misses some; the assay was immunoSEQ multiplex PCR. In the table there are 8,000 to 10,000 clones, around 94% of which are singletons. Sample: CD4+ effector T cells sorted from blood. The receptors derive from a human donor with RAG deficiency presenting as severe combined immunodeficiency. The CDR3 runs from the conserved cysteine through the conserved F or W. Each record gives: D gene, V gene, J gene, clone size, CDR3 DNA, CDR3 protein. The D gene is left open where the match is weak. Clone size appears in some rows only: once, few, many, or a class for an expanded clone.

.	TRBV9	TRBJ2-1	.	TGTGCCAGCAGCGCTGACGGCTACTCCTACAATGAGCAGTTCTTC	CASSADGYSYNEQFF
.	TRBV10-3	TRBJ2-1	.	TGTGCCATCAGTGAGTCGAGAGGCGGTAATGAGCAGTTCTTC	CAISESRGGNEQFF
.	TRBV19	TRBJ2-3	.	TGTGCCAGTAGTATATTTTCTAGCACAGATACGCAGTATTTT	CASSIFSSTDTQYF
.	TRBV20-1	TRBJ2-2	.	TGCAGTGCTAGGGGGGCCGGGGAGCTGTTTTTT	CSARGAGELFF
.	TRBV29-1	TRBJ2-5	.	TGCAGCGCCCCCCGGGCGGGACAAGAGACCCAGTACTTC	CSAPRAGQETQYF
.	TRBV28	TRBJ1-2	.	TGTGCCAGCCAAGTGCCTGCTAACTATGGCTACACCTTC	CASQVPANYGYTF
TRBD1	TRBV7-2	TRBJ1-2	.	TGTGCCAGCAGCTTAGGAGGAACAGGGGGAGGGGGCTACACCTTC	CASSLGGTGGGGYTF
.	TRBV4-1	TRBJ2-7	.	TGCGCCAGCAGCCAAGAAGGCAGGGTAGGGGAGCAGTACTTC	CASSQEGRVGEQYF
TRBD1	TRBV27	TRBJ2-6	.	TGTGCCAGCAGCCTAACCACAGGGGCTGGGGCCAACGTCCTGACTTTC	CASSLTTGAGANVLTF
TRBD1	TRBV7-2	TRBJ2-7	.	TGTGCCAGCAGCTCAGGGGGCCTTTCCTACGAGCAGTACTTC	CASSSGGLSYEQYF
.	TRBV4-3	TRBJ2-1	.	TGCGCCAGCAGCCCCGTAGGGGCAGCCTACAATGAGCAGTTCTTC	CASSPVGAAYNEQFF
TRBD1	TRBV7-6	TRBJ2-7	once	TGTGCCAGCAGCTTAGACGGACAGGGAGTCTACGAGCAGTACTTC	CASSLDGQGVYEQYF
.	TRBV5-1	TRBJ1-2	.	TGCGCCAGTGGGACACTTAACTATGGCTACACCTTC	CASGTLNYGYTF
.	TRBV2	TRBJ1-1	.	TGTGCCAGCAGTGAAGCGCCCAGGGGGAACACTGAAGCTTTCTTT	CASSEAPRGNTEAFF
.	TRBV7-2	TRBJ2-6	.	TGTGCCAGCAGCCAGGGGACGGGGGCCAACGTCCTGACTTTC	CASSQGTGANVLTF
.	TRBV15	TRBJ2-3	.	TGTGCCACCCGCCCCAGGAGCACAGATACGCAGTATTTT	CATRPRSTDTQYF
.	TRBV7-2	TRBJ2-5	.	TGTGCCAGCAGCTTAGGCAGCCAAGAGACCCAGTACTTC	CASSLGSQETQYF
TRBD2	TRBV6-5	TRBJ2-3	.	TGTGCCAGCAGTTGGACTAGCGGGAGCACAGATACGCAGTATTTT	CASSWTSGSTDTQYF
TRBD1	TRBV5-1	TRBJ1-2	.	TGCGCCAGCAGCCTGGCTGGCGGGACAGGCAACTATGGCTACACCTTC	CASSLAGGTGNYGYTF
.	TRBV9	TRBJ2-3	.	TGTGCCAGCAGCTCTCCCAGAACAGATACGCAGTATTTT	CASSSPRTDTQYF
.	TRBV6-6	TRBJ2-7	.	TGTGCCAGCAGTAACTCATTGACCATACGGGGCGAGCAGTACTTC	CASSNSLTIRGEQYF
.	TRBV18	TRBJ1-4	.	TGTGCCAGCTCACCACGGGGACATGAAAAACTGTTTTTT	CASSPRGHEKLFF
.	TRBV7-2	TRBJ2-7	.	TGTGCCAGCAGCTTGACAACCTACGAGCAGTACTTC	CASSLTTYEQYF
.	TRBV19	TRBJ2-3	.	TGTGCCAGTAGTGATCCCGCAGGGGGCACAGATACGCAGTATTTT	CASSDPAGGTDTQYF
TRBD1	TRBV6-5	TRBJ2-1	once	TGTGCCAGCAGTTGGACAGGGGAAAATGAGCAGTTCTTC	CASSWTGENEQFF
.	TRBV10-3	TRBJ2-6	.	TGTGCCATCAGTGGACAGACAAGCTCTGGGGCCAACGTCCTGACTTTC	CAISGQTSSGANVLTF
.	TRBV7-2	TRBJ2-2	.	TGTGCCAGCAGCCCCCCCTGGACAGAGAACACCGGGGAGCTGTTTTTT	CASSPPWTENTGELFF
.	TRBV7-2	TRBJ2-5	.	TGTGCCAGCAGCGACAACCAAGAGACCCAGTACTTC	CASSDNQETQYF
.	TRBV19	TRBJ2-3	.	TGTGCCAGTAGTGTACACGGCACAGATACGCAGTATTTT	CASSVHGTDTQYF
TRBD1	TRBV7-8	TRBJ2-6	.	TGTGCCAGCAGCTTAGCGACAGGGCCGACTGGGGCCAACGTCCTGACTTTC	CASSLATGPTGANVLTF
.	TRBV9	TRBJ2-7	.	TGTGCCAGCAGCGTAGCTACAGGAGGGGGCATCGCCGAGCAGTACTTC	CASSVATGGGIAEQYF
TRBD1	TRBV18	TRBJ2-4	once	TGTGCCAGCTCACCCCGGACAGGGTCTAAAAACATTCAGTACTTC	CASSPRTGSKNIQYF
TRBD1	TRBV20-1	TRBJ1-2	.	TGCAGTGCTAGAGCAGGGGGCGGCTACACCTTC	CSARAGGGYTF
TRBD1	TRBV5-1	TRBJ1-4	.	TGCGCCAGCAACCTGGGACAGTCTCCTCCAACTAATGAAAAACTGTTTTTT	CASNLGQSPPTNEKLFF
TRBD1	TRBV5-1	TRBJ1-2	.	TGCGCCAGCAGCTTGACAGGGGACTATGGCTACACCTTC	CASSLTGDYGYTF
.	TRBV29-1	TRBJ1-1	once	TGCAGCACCCCCGGGCCCCTGAACACTGAAGCTTTCTTT	CSTPGPLNTEAFF
TRBD1	TRBV7-2	TRBJ2-4	.	TGTGCCAGCAGCTTAGGGACAGGAAACATTCAGTACTTC	CASSLGTGNIQYF
.	TRBV19	TRBJ2-3	.	TGTGCCAGTAGTATAGCAGATACGCAGTATTTT	CASSIADTQYF
.	TRBV25-1	TRBJ2-5	.	TGTGCCAGCAGTGAATGGGTCCAAGAGACCCAGTACTTC	CASSEWVQETQYF
.	TRBV30	TRBJ2-4	once	TGTGCCTGGAGCCCAGGATCCTTGGGCAAAAACATTCAGTACTTC	CAWSPGSLGKNIQYF
.	TRBV14	TRBJ2-2	.	TGTGCCAGCAGCCAAGACAGGAACACCGGGGAGCTGTTTTTT	CASSQDRNTGELFF
.	TRBV20-1	TRBJ1-2	.	TGCAGTGCTAGACGGAACTATGGCTACACCTTC	CSARRNYGYTF
TRBD1	TRBV9	TRBJ1-5	once	TGTGCCAGCAGCATGGGACAGGGCAATCAGCCCCAGCATTTT	CASSMGQGNQPQHF
.	TRBV27	TRBJ2-6	.	TGTGCCAGCAGGACTCTCCAGTTCTCTGGGGCCAACGTCCTGACTTTC	CASRTLQFSGANVLTF
.	TRBV9	TRBJ1-6	.	TGTGCCAGCAGCGTAGCCTATAATTCACCCCTCCACTTT	CASSVAYNSPLHF
.	TRBV29-1	TRBJ2-3	.	TGCAGCGTTGTTGGAGGGTTCACAGATACGCAGTATTTT	CSVVGGFTDTQYF
TRBD1	TRBV7-2	TRBJ1-5	.	TGTGCCAGCAGCTGGACAGGGATTAGCAATCAGCCCCAGCATTTT	CASSWTGISNQPQHF
.	TRBV5-1	TRBJ1-2	once	TGCGCCAGCAGCTTGGGACATAACTATGGCTACACCTTC	CASSLGHNYGYTF
.	TRBV29-1	TRBJ1-2	.	TGCAGCGTTGAAGGGAACTATGGCTACACCTTC	CSVEGNYGYTF
TRBD1	TRBV7-9	TRBJ1-5	.	TGTGCCAGCAGCCCCGGGACAGGGTATCAGCCCCAGCATTTT	CASSPGTGYQPQHF
.	TRBV7-9	TRBJ2-3	.	TGTGCCAGCAGCGGAGGACTGGTCTTGATTGGTACGCAGTATTTT	CASSGGLVLIGTQYF
.	TRBV5-1	TRBJ2-3	.	TGCGCCAGCAGCTTGGGGGCTAGCACAGATACGCAGTATTTT	CASSLGASTDTQYF